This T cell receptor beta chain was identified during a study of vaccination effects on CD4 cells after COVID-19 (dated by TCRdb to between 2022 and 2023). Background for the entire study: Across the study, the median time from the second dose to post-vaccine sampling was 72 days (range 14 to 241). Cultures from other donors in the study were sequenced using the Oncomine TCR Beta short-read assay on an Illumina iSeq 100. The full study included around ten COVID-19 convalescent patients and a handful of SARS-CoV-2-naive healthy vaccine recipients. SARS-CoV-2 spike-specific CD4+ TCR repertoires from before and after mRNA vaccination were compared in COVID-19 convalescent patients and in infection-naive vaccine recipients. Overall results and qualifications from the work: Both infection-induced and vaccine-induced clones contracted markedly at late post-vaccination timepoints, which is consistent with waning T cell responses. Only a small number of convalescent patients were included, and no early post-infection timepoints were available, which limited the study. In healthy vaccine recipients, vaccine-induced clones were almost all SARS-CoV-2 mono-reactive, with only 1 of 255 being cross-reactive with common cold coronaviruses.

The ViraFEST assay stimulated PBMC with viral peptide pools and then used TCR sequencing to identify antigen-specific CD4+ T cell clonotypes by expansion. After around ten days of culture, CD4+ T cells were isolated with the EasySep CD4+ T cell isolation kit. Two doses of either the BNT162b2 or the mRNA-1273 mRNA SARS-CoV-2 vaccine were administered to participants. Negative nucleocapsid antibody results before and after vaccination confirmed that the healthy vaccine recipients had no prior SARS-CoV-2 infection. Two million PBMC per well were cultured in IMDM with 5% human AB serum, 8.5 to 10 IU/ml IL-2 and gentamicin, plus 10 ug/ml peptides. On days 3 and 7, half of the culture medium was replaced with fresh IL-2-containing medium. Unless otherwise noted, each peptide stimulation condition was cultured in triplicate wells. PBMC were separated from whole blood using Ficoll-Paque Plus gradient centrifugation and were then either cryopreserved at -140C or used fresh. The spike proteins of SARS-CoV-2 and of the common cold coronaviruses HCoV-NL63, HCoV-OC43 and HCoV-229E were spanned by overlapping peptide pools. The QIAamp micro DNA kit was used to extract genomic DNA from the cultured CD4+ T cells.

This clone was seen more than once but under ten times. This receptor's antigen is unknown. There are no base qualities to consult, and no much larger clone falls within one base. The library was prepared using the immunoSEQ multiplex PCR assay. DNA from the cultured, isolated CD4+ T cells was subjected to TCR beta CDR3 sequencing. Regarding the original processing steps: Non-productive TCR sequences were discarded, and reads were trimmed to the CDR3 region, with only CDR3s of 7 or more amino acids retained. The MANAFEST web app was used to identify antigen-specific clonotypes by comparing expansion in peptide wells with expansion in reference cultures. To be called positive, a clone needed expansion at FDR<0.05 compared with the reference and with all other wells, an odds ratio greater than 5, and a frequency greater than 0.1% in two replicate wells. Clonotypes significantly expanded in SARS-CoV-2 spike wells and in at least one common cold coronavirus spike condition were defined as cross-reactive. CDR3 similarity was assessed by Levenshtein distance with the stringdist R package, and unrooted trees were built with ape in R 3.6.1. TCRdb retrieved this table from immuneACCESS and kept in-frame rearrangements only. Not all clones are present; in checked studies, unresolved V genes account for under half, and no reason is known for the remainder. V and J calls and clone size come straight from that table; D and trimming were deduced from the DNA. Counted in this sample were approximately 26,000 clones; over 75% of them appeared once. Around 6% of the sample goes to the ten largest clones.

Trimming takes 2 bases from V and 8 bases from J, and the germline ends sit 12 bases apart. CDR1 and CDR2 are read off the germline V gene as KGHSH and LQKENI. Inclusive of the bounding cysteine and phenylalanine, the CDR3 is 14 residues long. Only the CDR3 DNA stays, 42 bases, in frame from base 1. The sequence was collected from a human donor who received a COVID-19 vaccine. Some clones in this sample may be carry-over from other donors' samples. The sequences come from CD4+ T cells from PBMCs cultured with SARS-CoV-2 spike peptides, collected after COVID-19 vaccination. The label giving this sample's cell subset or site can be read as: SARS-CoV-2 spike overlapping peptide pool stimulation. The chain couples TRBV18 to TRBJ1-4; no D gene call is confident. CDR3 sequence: CASSPGSFDEKLFF. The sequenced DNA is TGTGCCAGCTCACCAGGGAGTTTCGACGAAAAACTGTTTTTT. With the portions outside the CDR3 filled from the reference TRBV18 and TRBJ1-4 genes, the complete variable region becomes NAGVMQNPRHLVRRRGQEARLRCSPMKGHSHVYWYRQLPEEGLKFMVYLQKENIIDESGMPKERFSAEFPKEGPSILRIQQVVRGDSAAYFCASSPGSFDEKLFFGSGTQLSVL.